This passage covers 15 T cell receptor beta chains from one sample sequenced in a study of metastatic and nonmetastatic thyroid tumors. Patients underwent thyroid surgery, and none had received any treatment before it. Using MiXCR, TCRdb re-called clones from the PCR reads. The top ten hold around 7.5% of the sample, which has some 31,000 clones, approximately 15% seen once. What was sequenced was blood. The receptors stem from a female donor with papillary thyroid cancer or a benign thyroid nodule (not recorded which). Some clones in this sample may be carry-over from other donors' samples.

This clone was counted many times. This sample also contains other DNA sequences that code for the same CDR3. CDR3 loop: CASGLDVGGQPQHF. In DNA, the CDR3 is TGTGCCAGCGGCCTGGACGTCGGGGGCCAGCCCCAGCATTTT. The V call is TRBV28, the J call TRBJ1-5; D is perhaps TRBD1 (6 bases). Trimming pared 8 bases from V and 7 bases from J, leaving 18 bases between. Per the germline V gene, CDR1 is MDHEN and CDR2 is SYDVKM. There are 14 residues in the CDR3. Looking up the rest from reference TRBV28 and TRBJ1-5 gives the full variable domain: DVKVTQSSRYLVKRTGEKVFLECVQDMDHENMFWYRQDPGLGLRLIYFSYDVKMKEKGDIPEGYSVSREKKERFSLILESASTNQTSMYLCASGLDVGGQPQHFGDGTRLSIL.

This clone showed up many times. This chain connects TRBV4-2 to TRBJ1-2, with a possible D match to TRBD1 (5 bases). The CDR3 totals 16 residues. Germline V gene sequence: CDR1 LGHNA, CDR2 YNFKEQ. V dropped 4 bases and J dropped 2 bases, with 17 bases sitting between them. CDR3 residues: CASSPTLGTGNYGYTF. CDR3 sequence (DNA): TGTGCCAGCAGCCCCACCCTTGGGACCGGCAACTATGGCTACACCTTC.

Ten or more counts support this clone. This chain joins TRBV5-8 and TRBJ2-3; a possible D gene is TRBD2 (5 bases). Trimming stripped 0 bases from V and 3 bases from J, with 11 bases between. There are 15 residues in the CDR3. The germline V gene encodes CDR1 SGHTS and CDR2 YDEGEE. The CDR3 DNA reads as TGTGCCAGCAGCTTGGAGGGAGATGGTACAGATACGCAGTATTTT. Translation: CASSLEGDGTDTQYF.

This clone was picked up a small number of times. This chain uses TRBV11-3 with TRBJ2-1; TRBD2 matches 11 bases. Germline-derived CDR1 and CDR2 are SGHNT and YENEEA. V shed 0 bases and J 2 bases; nucleotides not matched to a gene: 6. This CDR3 has 18 amino acids. CDR3 loop: CASSLEGGTSGTYNEQFF. The CDR3 nucleotides read TGTGCCAGCAGCTTAGAAGGAGGGACTAGCGGAACCTACAATGAGCAGTTCTTC.

This clone is judged medium-sized. The CDR3 DNA reads TGTGCCAGCAGGGACAGCTCTGGGGCCAACGTCCTGACTTTC. This gives the protein CASRDSSGANVLTF. The chain links TRBV6-1 to TRBJ2-6, with D perhaps matching TRBD1 (6 bases). The V gene's germline CDR1 is MNHNS and CDR2 SASEGT. V lost 6 bases and J 0 bases, leaving 6 bases between the germline ends. The CDR3 totals 14 residues.

Points on this clone: A read error may be the cause here, since a much bigger clone is one base away. The chain is built from TRBV12-5 and TRBJ2-6, with D unresolved. The CDR3 covers 17 residues. Trimming left V 0 bases short and J 3 bases short, with 12 bases between. The V gene's germline CDR1 is LGHNT and CDR2 FRNRAP. The CDR3 sequence: CASGLVTSRNGANVLTF. The CDR3 nucleotides read TGTGCTAGTGGTTTGGTTACCTCGAGGAATGGGGCCAACGTCCTGACTTTC.

CDR3 coding DNA: TGCAGTGCTAGCGCCGGGCCATTATACGAGCAGTACTTC. Its translation is CSASAGPLYEQYF. The rearrangement links TRBV20-1 to TRBJ2-7; D is unclear. The CDR3 runs 13 residues. V was shortened by 3 bases and J by 4 bases, with 13 bases between the two germline ends. The germline V gene encodes CDR1 DFQATT and CDR2 SNEGSKA (reference sequence).

This chain links TRBV7-2 with TRBJ1-1; 7 nucleotides line up with TRBD1. After removal of 9 bases from V and 2 bases from J, the junction contained 6 bases not matched to a gene. CDR3 size: 13 residues. Germline CDR1 reads SGHTA; CDR2 reads FQGNSA. The DNA for the CDR3 is TGTGCCAGTGGGGGACAGAGAAACACTGAAGCTTTCTTT. Its translation is CASGGQRNTEAFF.

This chain links TRBV5-1 with TRBJ1-2; the D gene is possibly TRBD1 (6 bases). Germline V gene sequence: CDR1 SGHRS, CDR2 YFSETQ. This CDR3 contains 13 residues. V lost 4 bases and J lost 10, with 17 bases in between. The CDR3 bases are TGCGCCAGCAGCACGGCAGGGGTGGATTTCTACACCTTC. Encoded protein: CASSTAGVDFYTF.

This clone was counted ten times or more. V usage is TRBV6-4 and J usage is TRBJ2-7; 7 positions agree with TRBD2. The V gene's germline CDR1 is MRHNA and CDR2 SNTAGT. V gave up 2 bases and J gave up 2 bases; unmatched junction bases: 15. This CDR3 is 18 amino acids long. The CDR3 region has the DNA TGTGCCAGCAGTGACCCCAGTACGGGCGGGAGAACTCCCTACGAGCAGTACTTC. Translation gives CASSDPSTGGRTPYEQYF.

This clone was found many times. The chain carries TRBV5-1 and TRBJ1-4; no clear D. V lost 4 bases and J lost 0, with 7 bases in between. The CDR3 is made up of 14 amino acids. Germline V lookup: CDR1 SGHRS, CDR2 YFSETQ. This CDR3 reads CASSRTSTNEKLFF. CDR3 DNA: TGCGCCAGCAGCCGTACCTCAACTAATGAAAAACTGTTTTTT.

This clone has a count of ten or more. This chain uses TRBV18 with TRBJ1-1; maybe TRBD1 (6 bases). Trimming removed 2 bases at V and 1 base at J, with 8 bases between. Germline V lookup: CDR1 KGHSH, CDR2 LQKENI. CDR3 length: 14 residues. CDR3 amino acids: CASSPTGRNTEAFF. Written as DNA, the CDR3 is TGTGCCAGCTCACCAACAGGGCGGAACACTGAAGCTTTCTTT. Full variable domain (outside the CDR3, taken from reference TRBV18 and TRBJ1-1): NAGVMQNPRHLVRRRGQEARLRCSPMKGHSHVYWYRQLPEEGLKFMVYLQKENIIDESGMPKERFSAEFPKEGPSILRIQQVVRGDSAAYFCASSPTGRNTEAFFGQGTRLTVV.

This clone appeared many times. Written as DNA, the CDR3 is TGTGCCTGGAGTCGATCTAGCGGGAGTTCCAATGAGCAGTTCTTC. Encoded protein: CAWSRSSGSSNEQFF. This chain joins TRBV30 and TRBJ2-1; 10 nucleotides line up with TRBD2. Germline lookup yields CDR1 GTSNPN and CDR2 SVGIG (reference sequence). Trimming took 2 bases from V and 6 from J; bases not matched to a gene: 7. The CDR3 covers 15 residues.

This clone was observed many times. Given a much more abundant clone one base away, this may be a read error. The same CDR3 also results from other DNA sequences found in this sample. V is TRBV28 and J is TRBJ2-1; D not certain. Trimming removed 5 bases at V and 8 bases at J, with 13 bases between. The CDR3 sequence is 13 residues long. Germline V gene data show CDR1 as MDHEN and CDR2 as SYDVKM. CDR3 sequence: CASSRRTLDEQFF. For the CDR3, the DNA is TGTGCCAGCAGTCGACGGACCCTCGATGAGCAGTTCTTC.

This clone was seen repeatedly, ten times or more. It may be a read error: a sequence one base away is much more abundant. V is TRBV12-3 or TRBV12-4 and J is TRBJ1-2; the D gene is possibly TRBD1 (6 bases). The CDR3 contains 14 residues. CDR3 protein: CASGLAQGNYGYTF. CDR3 in DNA: TGTGCCAGCGGTTTAGCACAGGGTAACTATGGCTACACCTTC.